The 28 T cell receptor beta chains below all came from one sample that was sequenced in a study of blood T cell repertoires in COVID-19. TCRdb's copy holds only in-frame clones and misses some; the assay was immunoSEQ multiplex PCR. The table lists 300,000 or so clones, roughly 90% of them singletons, with 2.6% in the top ten. The sample was PBMCs or T cells enriched from blood (not recorded which). All receptors come from a man aged 60-69 years who had recovered from COVID-19.

This clone was seen a handful of times. The V gene is TRBV7-6, the J gene TRBJ2-7; no clear D. Trimming pared 4 bases from V and 3 bases from J, leaving 7 bases between. The CDR3 contains 12 residues. Per the germline V gene, CDR1 is SGHVS and CDR2 is FNYEAQ. CDR3 sequence reads: CASSSAGYEQYF. CDR3 sequence (DNA): TGTGCCAGCAGCTCAGCCGGCTACGAGCAGTACTTC.

This chain links TRBV5-4 with TRBJ1-1; D is perhaps TRBD1 (6 bases). The germline V and J ends were trimmed by 4 bases and 5 bases, with 12 bases remaining between them. The CDR3 length is 13 residues. Germline CDR1 and CDR2: SGHNT and YYREEE (reference sequence). DNA of the CDR3: TGTGCCAGCAGCCTCCAGGGGCTAACTGAAGCTTTCTTT. Its protein is CASSLQGLTEAFF.

The table lists this clone with a count of one. The chain links TRBV5-5 to TRBJ1-1; D gene ambiguous. Trimming took off 2 bases at V and 1 base at J, with 9 bases between the two ends. CDR1 and CDR2 from the germline V gene are SGHKS and YYEKEE (reference sequence). The CDR3 spans 14 residues. CDR3 region: CASSFGAANTEAFF. DNA of the CDR3: TGTGCCAGCAGCTTTGGCGCGGCGAACACTGAAGCTTTCTTT.

The chain links TRBV19 to TRBJ2-1, with D perhaps TRBD1 (5 bases). The CDR3 consists of 15 residues. The germline V gene encodes CDR1 LNHDA and CDR2 SQIVND (reference sequence). V was trimmed by 5 bases and J by 1 base, leaving 12 bases between them. CDR3 protein: CASSAAGLSYNEQFF. CDR3 coding DNA: TGTGCCAGTAGTGCTGCAGGGCTATCCTACAATGAGCAGTTCTTC.

This chain links TRBV30 with TRBJ2-1; TRBD1 matches 7 bases. Germline loops: CDR1 GTSNPN, CDR2 SVGIG (reference sequence). V lost 3 bases to trimming and J lost 3 bases; unmatched junction nucleotides: 14. The CDR3 sequence is 17 residues long. The DNA for the CDR3 is TGTGCCTGGAGCAACCTAAAGGGGGCGGTTGGCTACAATGAGCAGTTCTTC. Residues: CAWSNLKGAVGYNEQFF.

CDR3 loop: CASSLVETGGYGYTF. Here the CDR3 DNA reads TGTGCCAGCAGCTTAGTGGAGACAGGGGGGTATGGCTACACCTTC. This sequence joins TRBV7-9 and TRBJ1-2; the match to TRBD1 covers 9 bases. CDR1 and CDR2 from the germline V gene are SEHNR and FQNEAQ (reference sequence). The length of the CDR3 is 15 residues. The V and J ends lost 1 base and 5 bases, in that order; junction bases with no gene match: 5.

The J gene is TRBJ2-7, the V gene TRBV19, with TRBD1 identical over 7 bases. The junction had 5 bases not matched to a gene; V was cut back by 3 bases and J by 0 bases. Germline CDR1 and CDR2: LNHDA and SQIVND (reference sequence). This CDR3 is built from 15 residues. The CDR3, as DNA: TGTGCCAGTAGTATCCAAGGACAGGACTCCTACGAGCAGTACTTC. Its translation is CASSIQGQDSYEQYF.

The chain has TRBV19 and TRBJ1-4; maybe TRBD1 (5 bases). Germline-derived CDR1 and CDR2 are LNHDA and SQIVND (reference sequence). V lost 3 bases and J lost 5, with 10 bases in between. There are 14 residues in the CDR3. DNA of the CDR3: TGTGCCAGTAGTATCAGCAGGGCCAATGAAAAACTGTTTTTT. It is translated as CASSISRANEKLFF.

The V and J genes are TRBV25-1 and TRBJ1-1; D perhaps matches TRBD1 (6 bases). From germline, CDR1 is MGHDK and CDR2 SYGVNS. The length of the CDR3 is 13 residues. Trimming cost V 7 bases and J 0 bases, with 9 bases left between them. The DNA for the CDR3 is TGTGCCAGCACGGGACAATTGAACACTGAAGCTTTCTTT. It yields the protein CASTGQLNTEAFF.

The chain couples TRBV27 to TRBJ1-2; 11 nucleotides line up with TRBD1. V trimming: 2 bases; J trimming: 3 bases; junction bases outside the gene matches: 8. The CDR3 consists of 17 residues. Per germline, CDR1 MNHEY and CDR2 SMNVEV (reference sequence). CDR3 DNA: TGTGCCAGCAGTTTAAAACGTCCGGACAGGGGGCACTATGGCTACACCTTC. It yields the protein CASSLKRPDRGHYGYTF.

This chain joins TRBV10-3 and TRBJ1-1, with 7 bases fitting TRBD1. The germline V gene encodes CDR1 ENHRY and CDR2 SYGVKD. J gave up 5 bases and V 8 bases, and 8 bases lay outside the gene matches. The CDR3 runs 13 residues. The CDR3 loop is CAIRGQAGTEAFF. The CDR3 DNA sequence: TGTGCCATCCGAGGACAGGCTGGGACTGAAGCTTTCTTT.

The chain uses TRBV7-2 and TRBJ2-5, with TRBD1 matching 7 bases. The CDR3 contains 15 residues. The V gene's germline CDR1 is SGHTA and CDR2 FQGNSA. Trimming cost V 5 bases and J 1 base; bases outside gene matches: 7. CDR3 nucleotides: TGTGCCAGCAGCCTTATGGGACAGACCCAAGAGACCCAGTACTTC. Encoded protein: CASSLMGQTQETQYF.

The V and J genes are TRBV4-2 and TRBJ2-4; TRBD2 matches 12 bases. Losses at the gene ends were 0 bases for V and 2 bases for J; bases not matched to a gene: 11. Germline V gene sequence: CDR1 LGHNA, CDR2 YNFKEQ. CDR3 size: 20 residues. The CDR3: CASSQDGRLAGGPTKNIQYF. For the CDR3, the DNA is TGTGCCAGCAGCCAAGATGGTAGGCTAGCGGGGGGGCCGACCAAAAACATTCAGTACTTC.

V and J are TRBV12-3 or TRBV12-4 and TRBJ1-5; TRBD1 is a possible D gene (5 bases). Trimming stripped 5 bases from V and 6 bases from J, with 8 bases between. This CDR3 comprises 12 residues. This chain's CDR3 is CASSQGFQPQHF. In DNA, the CDR3 is TGTGCCAGCAGTCAGGGTTTTCAGCCCCAGCATTTT.

The chain carries TRBV19 and TRBJ2-1, with D possibly matching TRBD2 (6 bases). From germline, CDR1 is LNHDA and CDR2 SQIVND (reference sequence). The CDR3 runs to 15 residues. The ends were cut back, 5 bases at V and 0 bases at J, with 11 bases in the middle. CDR3 in amino acids: CASSPTGVSYNEQFF. In nucleotides, the CDR3 is TGTGCCAGTAGTCCCACGGGAGTCTCCTACAATGAGCAGTTCTTC.

The chain employs TRBV9 and TRBJ1-2; D gene ambiguous. The V gene lost 2 bases and the J gene lost 2 bases, with 10 bases spanning the gap. This CDR3 is 14 amino acids long. Germline V gene sequence: CDR1 SGDLS, CDR2 YYNGEE. The CDR3 loop reads CASSVMNTNYGYTF. CDR3 bases: TGTGCCAGCAGCGTGATGAATACAAACTATGGCTACACCTTC.

The J gene is TRBJ2-5, the V gene TRBV5-4, with a weak D call TRBD2 (7 bases). The V gene lost 3 bases and the J gene lost 5 bases, with 11 bases spanning the gap. CDR1 SGHNT and CDR2 YYREEE come from the germline V gene (reference sequence). The CDR3 runs to 13 residues. The CDR3, as DNA: TGTGCCAGCAGCTGGGGAGGGGGGGAGACCCAGTACTTC. It codes for CASSWGGGETQYF.

Ten or more counts support this clone. The genes are TRBV4-3 and TRBJ1-4, with TRBD1 identical over 7 bases. CDR1 and CDR2 (germline): LGHNA, YSLEER. This CDR3 is 15 amino acids long. The junction had 3 bases not matched to a gene; V was cut back by 0 bases and J by 5 bases. The CDR3 region is CASSQEGRGNEKLFF. In DNA form, the CDR3 reads TGCGCCAGCAGCCAAGAGGGCAGGGGGAATGAAAAACTGTTTTTT.

This clone has just a few counts. This chain uses TRBV6-5 with TRBJ1-5, with D perhaps TRBD1 (5 bases). Trimming took 0 bases from V and 0 from J, leaving 9 bases between them. The CDR3 contains 16 residues. Germline V gene data show CDR1 as MNHEY and CDR2 as SVGAGI. The CDR3 DNA is TGTGCCAGCAGTTACTCGAGACAGTATAGCAATCAGCCCCAGCATTTT. Residues: CASSYSRQYSNQPQHF.

This chain joins TRBV3-1 (or the pseudogene TRBV3-2) and TRBJ1-2; the match to TRBD1 covers 11 bases. V trimming: 10 bases; J trimming: 4 bases; junction bases outside the gene matches: 5. The length of the CDR3 is 13 residues. CDR1 is LGHDT and CDR2 is YNNKEL in the germline V gene (reference sequence). CDR3 nucleotide sequence: TGTGCCACCTGGACAGGGGGCTCCTATGGCTACACCTTC. Translation gives CATWTGGSYGYTF.

This sequence joins TRBV19 and TRBJ2-6; no definite D call. Germline V CDR1 and CDR2: LNHDA, SQIVND (reference sequence). The V end was cut by 4 bases, the J end by 0 bases, with 10 bases between. The CDR3 consists of 16 residues. The chain's CDR3 is CASSRNSGSGANVLTF. The CDR3 DNA reads as TGTGCCAGTAGTAGGAACTCAGGCTCTGGGGCCAACGTCCTGACTTTC.

The chain carries TRBV11-2 and TRBJ2-1; weak D call: TRBD2 (6 bases). Per the germline V gene, CDR1 is SGHAT and CDR2 is FQNNGV. V was pared by 3 bases and J by 9 bases, with 15 bases between. The CDR3 spans 14 residues. The CDR3 coding sequence is TGTGCCAGCAGCTTTGCGGGGCTTGGGAGTGAGCAGTTCTTC. This codes for CASSFAGLGSEQFF.

This chain links TRBV15 with TRBJ1-5; D might be TRBD1 (5 bases). The V end was cut by 6 bases, the J end by 3 bases, with 21 bases between. Germline V CDR1 and CDR2: LNHNV, YYDKDF (reference sequence). The CDR3 is made up of 17 amino acids. The CDR3 bases are TGTGCCACCAGGGGAGGGGTGTCGGGCAGATACAATCAGCCCCAGCATTTT. Its translation is CATRGGVSGRYNQPQHF.

The chain combines TRBV9 with TRBJ2-1; 9 bases line up with TRBD2. CDR1 is SGDLS, CDR2 YYNGEE, per germline. The junction had 3 bases not matched to a gene; V was cut back by 1 base and J by 4 bases. The CDR3 length is 15 residues. CDR3 nucleotide sequence: TGTGCCAGCAGCGTAACTAGCGGGCGTTACAATGAGCAGTTCTTC. Translating it yields CASSVTSGRYNEQFF.

The chain carries TRBV6-6 and TRBJ1-1; TRBD1 is a possible D gene (6 bases). The germline V gene has CDR1 MNHNY and CDR2 SVGAGI (reference sequence). Trimming removed 6 bases at V and 0 bases at J, with 14 bases between. This CDR3 comprises 15 residues. CDR3 sequence: CASRDRTEMNTEAFF. DNA of the CDR3: TGTGCCAGCAGGGACCGGACAGAAATGAACACTGAAGCTTTCTTT.

V gene TRBV27 combines with J gene TRBJ2-2; D is ambiguous. Trimming left V 2 bases short and J 1 base short, with 8 bases between. The CDR3 has 15 residues. CDR1 is MNHEY and CDR2 is SMNVEV in the germline V gene (reference sequence). Written as DNA, the CDR3 is TGTGCCAGCAGTTTAACCGAGATGAACACCGGGGAGCTGTTTTTT. Its translation is CASSLTEMNTGELFF.

This chain uses TRBV29-1 with TRBJ2-5; 10 bases map to TRBD2. Germline V CDR1 and CDR2: SQVTM, ANQGSEA. This CDR3 has 14 amino acids. J lost 1 base, V lost 4 bases, and 3 bases had no gene match. This chain's CDR3 is CSVGRTSGQETQYF. Here the CDR3 DNA reads TGCAGCGTTGGAAGGACTAGCGGCCAAGAGACCCAGTACTTC.

The rearrangement joins TRBV14 to TRBJ1-2, with D possibly being TRBD1 (5 bases). V was pared by 2 bases and J by 5 bases, with 9 bases between. The germline V gene has CDR1 SGHDN and CDR2 FVKESK. The CDR3 has 13 amino acids. CDR3 sequence (DNA): TGTGCCAGCAGCCAATTACAGGCTTATGGCTACACCTTC. Protein product: CASSQLQAYGYTF. The whole variable domain, remainder taken from reference TRBV14 and TRBJ1-2, is EAGVTQFPSHSVIEKGQTVTLRCDPISGHDNLYWYRRVMGKEIKFLLHFVKESKQDESGMPNNRFLAERTGGTYSTLKVQPAELEDSGVYFCASSQLQAYGYTFGSGTRLTVV.